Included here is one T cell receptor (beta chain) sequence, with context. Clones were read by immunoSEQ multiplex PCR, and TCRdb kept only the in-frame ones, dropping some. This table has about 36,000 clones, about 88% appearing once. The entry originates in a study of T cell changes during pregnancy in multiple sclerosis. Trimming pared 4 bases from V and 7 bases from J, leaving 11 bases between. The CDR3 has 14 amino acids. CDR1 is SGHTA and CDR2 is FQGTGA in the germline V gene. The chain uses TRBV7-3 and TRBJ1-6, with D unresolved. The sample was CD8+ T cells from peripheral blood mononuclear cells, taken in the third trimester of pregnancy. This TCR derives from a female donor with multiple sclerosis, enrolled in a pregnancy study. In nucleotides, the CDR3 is TGTGCCAGCAGCTCCGCGGCGGGGAATTCACCCCTCCACTTT. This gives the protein CASSSAAGNSPLHF.